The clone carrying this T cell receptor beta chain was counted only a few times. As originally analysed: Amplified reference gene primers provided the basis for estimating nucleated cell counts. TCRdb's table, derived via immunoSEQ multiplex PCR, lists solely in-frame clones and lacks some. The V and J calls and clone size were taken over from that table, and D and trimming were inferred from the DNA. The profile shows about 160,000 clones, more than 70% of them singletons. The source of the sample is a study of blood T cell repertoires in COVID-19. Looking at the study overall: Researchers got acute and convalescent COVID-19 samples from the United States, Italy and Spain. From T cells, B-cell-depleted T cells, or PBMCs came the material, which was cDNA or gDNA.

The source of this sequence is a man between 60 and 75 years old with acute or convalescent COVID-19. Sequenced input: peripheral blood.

The CDR3 sequence: CASSLAQGKHSPLHF. The CDR3 DNA reads as TGCGCCAGCAGCTTGGCGCAGGGTAAGCATTCACCCCTCCACTTT. The gene calls are TRBV5-1 and TRBJ1-6; maybe TRBD1 (5 bases). Germline loops: CDR1 SGHRS, CDR2 YFSETQ. This CDR3 is built from 15 residues. Trimming stripped 0 bases from V and 8 bases from J, with 12 bases between.